This TCR beta chain derives from a study of blood T cell repertoires in COVID-19. Profiling relied on immunoSEQ multiplex PCR, and the TCRdb table lists in-frame clones only, not all of them. The repertoire holds 150,000 to 200,000 clones, with over 80% as singletons. The CDR3 sequence is 13 residues long. Germline values: CDR1 MNHNY, CDR2 SVGAGI (reference sequence). The V end lost 7 bases, the J end lost 4 bases, and 13 bases lay between the germline ends. This receptor was obtained from a woman aged 50 to 60 with acute or convalescent COVID-19. The sequencing input was peripheral blood. The chain recombines TRBV6-6 with TRBJ1-2; D not certain. The CDR3 region has the DNA TGTGCCAGCATGACGAGCGAGCTCTATGGCTACACCTTC. It translates to CASMTSELYGYTF.